This is a list of T cell receptor beta chains from one sample in a study of a mutant IDH1 vaccine in newly diagnosed glioma. These receptors are not linked to any known antigen. Using immunoSEQ multiplex PCR, the repertoire was profiled, and TCRdb retains in-frame clones only, with some absent. Of tens of thousands of clones in the sample, around 77% were seen once. Sample: PBMCs, taken from a glioma patient whose treatment included an IDH1 peptide vaccine. These receptor sequences come from a young woman with glioma. CDR3s include the opening cysteine and the closing phenylalanine or tryptophan. Each record gives: V gene, J gene, CDR3 protein.

v_call: TRBV5-4; j_call: TRBJ1-2; cdr3_aa: CASSWYSGAEGGYTF
v_call: TRBV2; j_call: TRBJ2-7; cdr3_aa: CATAAPGSYEQYF
v_call: TRBV5-1; j_call: TRBJ1-1; cdr3_aa: CASGAGRGTGRGNTEAFF
v_call: TRBV5-6; j_call: TRBJ2-1; cdr3_aa: CASGQAGRRNEQFF
v_call: TRBV6-1; j_call: TRBJ2-1; cdr3_aa: CASSGQTYNEQFF
v_call: TRBV13; j_call: TRBJ2-7; cdr3_aa: CASSLQGPQVYEQYF
v_call: TRBV5-1; j_call: TRBJ2-2; cdr3_aa: CASSWGTGELFF
v_call: TRBV27; j_call: TRBJ2-7; cdr3_aa: CASSDPVGQGDYEQYF
v_call: TRBV27; j_call: TRBJ2-5; cdr3_aa: CASSPPGTRGETQYF
v_call: TRBV5-4; j_call: TRBJ2-6; cdr3_aa: CASSMTETSSGANVLTF
v_call: TRBV29-1; j_call: TRBJ2-7; cdr3_aa: CSVLRQGAYEQYF
v_call: TRBV9; j_call: TRBJ2-3; cdr3_aa: CASSVLAGETDTQYF
v_call: TRBV14; j_call: TRBJ1-4; cdr3_aa: CASSLSLTNEKLFF
v_call: TRBV7-2; j_call: TRBJ2-3; cdr3_aa: CASSILAGGPSDTQYF
v_call: TRBV6-5; j_call: TRBJ1-2; cdr3_aa: CASSPGPIYGYTF
v_call: TRBV19; j_call: TRBJ2-7; cdr3_aa: CASSITIPNEQYF
v_call: TRBV28; j_call: TRBJ2-7; cdr3_aa: CASRGTDGLAGYEQYF
v_call: TRBV18; j_call: TRBJ2-7; cdr3_aa: CASSPPTGHEQYF
v_call: TRBV29-1; j_call: TRBJ2-3; cdr3_aa: CSVTGDTQYF
v_call: TRBV9; j_call: TRBJ1-1; cdr3_aa: CASSFGAGTMNTEAFF
v_call: TRBV4-1; j_call: TRBJ2-7; cdr3_aa: CASSHPDGTYEQYF
v_call: TRBV7-2; j_call: TRBJ2-5; cdr3_aa: CASSLRLAGETQYF
v_call: TRBV6-5; j_call: TRBJ1-1; cdr3_aa: CASKRGVGQNTEAFF
v_call: TRBV2; j_call: TRBJ2-3; cdr3_aa: CASSDPGRDTDTQYF
v_call: TRBV6-1; j_call: TRBJ2-2; cdr3_aa: CASSEALGGELFF
v_call: TRBV7-9; j_call: TRBJ1-5; cdr3_aa: CASFRVPGRGNQPQHF
v_call: TRBV6-5; j_call: TRBJ2-5; cdr3_aa: CASSYTGGGQETQYF
v_call: TRBV19; j_call: TRBJ1-4; cdr3_aa: CASSILGGSEKLFF
v_call: TRBV10-3; j_call: TRBJ2-5; cdr3_aa: CAISERGTGEETQYF
v_call: TRBV6-5; j_call: TRBJ1-4; cdr3_aa: CASSYRPTNEKLFF
v_call: TRBV19; j_call: TRBJ2-7; cdr3_aa: CASRTRQDLAYEQYF
v_call: TRBV9; j_call: TRBJ1-2; cdr3_aa: CASNPLGGGVSANYGYTF
v_call: TRBV2; j_call: TRBJ2-7; cdr3_aa: CASSEAKQTGEQYF
v_call: TRBV6-5; j_call: TRBJ1-2; cdr3_aa: CASRRGYGYTF
v_call: TRBV19; j_call: TRBJ2-3; cdr3_aa: CASSPRSDTQYF
v_call: TRBV18; j_call: TRBJ2-5; cdr3_aa: CASSPARGGGTGAETQYF
v_call: TRBV6-5; j_call: TRBJ1-1; cdr3_aa: CASSFGTVTSEAFF
v_call: TRBV7-9; j_call: TRBJ2-2; cdr3_aa: CASRSLNQELFF
v_call: TRBV2; j_call: TRBJ1-2; cdr3_aa: CASKRIPNYGYTF
v_call: TRBV4-1; j_call: TRBJ1-4; cdr3_aa: CASSQDWGQLFF
v_call: TRBV5-1; j_call: TRBJ1-3; cdr3_aa: CASSLGGSGNTIYF
v_call: TRBV18; j_call: TRBJ1-4; cdr3_aa: CASSPAMIPNEKLFF